This record looks at one TCR beta chain sequence and its context. What it recognizes is unknown. The sample belongs to a study of tumor and adjacent non-tumor tissue in lung cancer. Looking at the study overall: Samples averaged roughly 4.3 million productive TCRbeta reads each. Regarding the study as a whole: Normal lung showed higher cumulative top 100 clone frequency than tumor. Higher tumor TCR diversity was associated with shorter survival.

V dropped 1 base and J dropped 11; count of bases not matched to a gene: 10. The CDR3 sequence is 15 residues long. Germline V gene lookup returns CDR1 SEHNR and CDR2 FQNEAQ (reference sequence). No cell sorting was done before RNA was extracted from the tissue. Distant lung tissue was collected more than 3 cm away from the tumor edge. Newly diagnosed lung cancer patients had thoracic surgery in China, August–late 2014, without prior chemotherapy. A modified ARM-PCR protocol with three rounds of nested PCR amplified TCRbeta. TCRdb passed the multiplex PCR reads through MiXCR, listing each CDR3 protein once. The sample yields more than 35,000 distinct CDR3 sequences, roughly two thirds seen once.

This receptor was identified in a woman aged 40 to 55 with non-small cell lung cancer. Sequenced input: distant non-tumor lung tissue. The chain employs TRBV7-9 and TRBJ2-1, with 8 bases lining up with TRBD2. For the CDR3, the DNA is TGTGCCAGCAGCTTAGGTGGGGCGGGAGGAAATAAGCAGTTCTTC. Translation gives CASSLGGAGGNKQFF.